The 16 T cell receptor beta chains below were found in one sample sequenced in a study of cytomegalovirus exposure and HLA in healthy donors (dated by TCRdb to the late 2010s). Preparation of the library involved the immunoSEQ multiplex PCR assay. For the multiplex PCR, a mixture combining 60 forward primers for TCR Vbeta segments and 13 reverse primers for TCR Jbeta segments was used. The table comes from immuneACCESS by way of TCRdb, which keeps in-frame sequences with V and J called. Part of the clones is missing from these tables; in studies checked, under half for an unresolved V gene and the rest for unknown reasons. The sample table lists about 110,000 clones, around 81% of them with a count of one. Less than 2.5% of the sample goes to the ten largest clones. The material sequenced was PBMCs. These receptors came from a woman aged 25 to 39 in good health and CMV-seronegative.

V is TRBV5-1 and J is TRBJ2-3; 8 bases line up with TRBD2. The CDR3 sequence is 16 residues long. V lost 0 bases, J lost 0 bases, and 3 bases stayed unmatched. The V gene's germline CDR1 is SGHRS and CDR2 YFSETQ. CDR3 region: CASSLGLALSTDTQYF. The CDR3 DNA follows: TGCGCCAGCAGCTTGGGACTAGCGCTTAGCACAGATACGCAGTATTTT.

The chain couples TRBV6-1 to TRBJ2-3, with 9 bases lining up with TRBD1. The CDR3 is 13 residues long. The ends lost 10 bases at V and 1 base at J; junction bases unmatched: 3. Germline values: CDR1 MNHNS, CDR2 SASEGT. CDR3 sequence: CATRDRGTDTQYF. Here the CDR3 DNA reads TGTGCCACCCGGGACAGGGGCACAGATACGCAGTATTTT.

The J gene is TRBJ2-5, the V gene TRBV6-6; D is unclear. The J call is in doubt because the DNA end fits TRBJ2-7 better. The germline gives CDR1 MNHNY, CDR2 SVGAGI (reference sequence). The CDR3 is 14 amino acids. The CDR3 loop reads CASNLSDKFYEQYF. The CDR3 region has the DNA TGTGCCAGCAATTTATCCGATAAATTTTACGAGCAGTACTTC.

V gene TRBV5-8 combines with J gene TRBJ1-2; D ambiguous. The V gene's germline CDR1 is SGHTS and CDR2 YDEGEE. The CDR3 covers 13 residues. Trimming pared 6 bases from V and 4 bases from J, leaving 13 bases between. The CDR3 is CASIPTNSYGYTF. The DNA for the CDR3 is TGTGCCAGCATCCCTACAAACAGCTATGGCTACACCTTC. Using reference TRBV5-8 and TRBJ1-2 for the parts outside the CDR3, the full variable domain is EAGVTQSPTHLIKTRGQQATLRCSPISGHTSVYWYQQALGLGLQFLLWYDEGEERNRGNFPPRFSGRQFPNYSSELNVNALELEDSALYLCASIPTNSYGYTFGSGTRLTVV.

This sequence joins TRBV10-1 and TRBJ2-5; 9 nucleotides match TRBD2. V dropped 3 bases and J dropped 3; count of bases not matched to a gene: 8. This CDR3 has 16 amino acids. Germline V CDR1 and CDR2: WNHNN, SYGVQD (reference sequence). CDR3 in amino acids: CASSDRDSGGEETQYF. The CDR3 region has the DNA TGCGCCAGCAGTGATAGGGATAGCGGGGGAGAAGAGACCCAGTACTTC.

The V gene is TRBV7-8, the J gene TRBJ1-3; 8 nucleotides match TRBD1. V lost 3 bases and J lost 3; bases outside the gene matches: 7. Germline loops: CDR1 SGHVS, CDR2 FQNEAQ. The CDR3 contains 16 residues. The CDR3 reads CASSLSGTGHGNTIYF. DNA for the CDR3: TGTGCCAGCAGCTTGTCCGGGACAGGCCATGGAAACACCATATATTTT.

This clone came up a few times. The chain has TRBV6-1 and TRBJ2-5, with no clear D. The germline V gene encodes CDR1 MNHNS and CDR2 SASEGT. The CDR3 sequence is 13 residues long. Trimming cost V 1 base and J 6 bases, with 9 bases left between them. The CDR3 DNA reads as TGTGCCAGCAGTGAAGGGCTTTCCAAGACCCAGTACTTC. Amino acids: CASSEGLSKTQYF.

V gene TRBV9 combines with J gene TRBJ2-1; TRBD2 matches 7 bases. Germline V gene sequence: CDR1 SGDLS, CDR2 YYNGEE. J was trimmed by 4 bases and V by 3 bases; bases with no gene match: 13. This CDR3 spans 17 amino acids. This chain's CDR3 is CASSAPTRASGYNEQFF. CDR3 coding DNA: TGTGCCAGCAGCGCCCCCACGAGGGCTAGCGGATACAATGAGCAGTTCTTC.

The genes are TRBV7-2 and TRBJ1-5; D not resolved. Germline CDR1 SGHTA, CDR2 FQGNSA. The CDR3 sequence is 13 residues long. V was cut by 4 bases and J by 3 bases, with 7 bases left in between. CDR3 protein: CASSSRDNQPQHF. The CDR3, as DNA: TGTGCCAGCAGCTCGAGGGACAATCAGCCCCAGCATTTT.

This chain uses TRBV27 with TRBJ2-1, with a possible D match to TRBD2 (6 bases). The CDR3 spans 15 residues. The germline gives CDR1 MNHEY, CDR2 SMNVEV (reference sequence). Deletions cut 5 bases from V and 8 bases from J, with 19 bases between. In DNA form, the CDR3 reads TGTGCCAGCAGTGGGACTGTCTCGGGATTCTATGAGCAGTTCTTC. This encodes CASSGTVSGFYEQFF.

A remark on this clone: Within the sample, other DNA sequences also encode this same CDR3. This chain uses TRBV5-8 with TRBJ2-7; D is uncertain. The CDR3 is 14 residues long. V lost 0 bases and J lost 5, with 12 bases in between. The germline V gene has CDR1 SGHTS and CDR2 YDEGEE. The CDR3 DNA follows: TGTGCCAGCAGCTTGGGACTTTCCACCGACGAGCAGTACTTC. Translated, it gives CASSLGLSTDEQYF.

The rearrangement joins TRBV5-4 to TRBJ2-6; 9 nucleotides line up with TRBD1. Trimming at V came to 1 base and at J to 0 bases, leaving 5 bases not matched to a gene. CDR1 and CDR2 (germline): SGHNT, YYREEE (reference sequence). This CDR3 is 18 amino acids long. Written as DNA, the CDR3 is TGTGCCAGCAGCTTGATGGGGACAGGGCCCTCTGGGGCCAACGTCCTGACTTTC. Translation: CASSLMGTGPSGANVLTF.

This clone has a handful of counts. The chain carries TRBV5-6 and TRBJ1-5, with 9 positions matching TRBD1. CDR1 and CDR2 from the germline V gene are SGHDT and YYEEEE. This CDR3 is 14 amino acids long. J was trimmed by 5 bases and V by 0 bases; bases with no gene match: 0. The CDR3 loop is CASSLGDRDQPQHF. In DNA form, the CDR3 reads TGTGCCAGCAGCTTGGGGGACAGGGATCAGCCCCAGCATTTT.

V is TRBV28 and J is TRBJ1-1; D is unresolved. Germline loops: CDR1 MDHEN, CDR2 SYDVKM. Trimming shortened V by 3 bases and J by 6 bases, and 5 bases separated the two germline ends. This CDR3 comprises 11 residues. The CDR3 sequence is CASSFYAEAFF. The CDR3 DNA reads TGTGCCAGCAGTTTCTATGCTGAAGCTTTCTTT.

This clone was observed a handful of times. This chain links TRBV7-2 with TRBJ2-7, with 7 bases lining up with TRBD2. The V gene's germline CDR1 is SGHTA and CDR2 FQGNSA. This CDR3 comprises 14 residues. V was clipped by 5 bases and J by 5 bases; unmatched bases: 9. DNA for the CDR3: TGTGCCAGCAGCCCCCGCCGGACTAGTAACGAGCAGTACTTC. Translation gives CASSPRRTSNEQYF.

This clone has only one observation. This sequence joins TRBV4-2 and TRBJ1-5; tentative D call: TRBD1 (6 bases). CDR1 LGHNA and CDR2 YNFKEQ come from the germline V gene. V lost 1 base and J lost 5, with 12 bases in between. This CDR3 has 15 residues. The CDR3 loop reads CASSQAGGQHQPQHF. The DNA of the CDR3 is TGTGCCAGCAGCCAAGCCGGGGGGCAGCATCAGCCCCAGCATTTT.